This is a list of T cell receptor beta chains from one sample in a study of vaccination and CD4 T cells after COVID-19. What these receptors recognize is not known. Using its own MiXCR run on the PCR reads, TCRdb lists one record per CDR3 protein. Of about 18,000 distinct CDR3 sequences listed, 40% to 55% are singletons. The sample in question was CD4+ T cells from blood, cultured in vitro, obtained before SARS-CoV-2 vaccination. The receptor set was obtained from a human donor who received a COVID-19 vaccine. Both conserved end residues are part of each CDR3. The D gene is left open where the match is weak. Clone size is not always given. Where it is, it says once, few, many or a class for expanded clones.

j_call | d_call | clone_size | v_call | cdr3_nt | cdr3_aa
TRBJ2-1 | TRBD1 | few | TRBV5-1 | TGCGCCAGCAGGTTTGGACAGGGGGCCTACAATGAGCAGTTCTTC | CASRFGQGAYNEQFF
TRBJ1-1 | NA | few | TRBV7-2 | TGTGCCAGCAGCTGGGGGGGTGTGAACACTGAAGCTTTCTTT | CASSWGGVNTEAFF
TRBJ1-6 | NA | NA | TRBV7-9 | TGTGCCAGCAGCTTATCTCAGTCCTCTTCACCCCTCCACTTT | CASSLSQSSSPLHF
TRBJ2-1 | TRBD2 | NA | TRBV10-3 | TGTGCCATCATTGGGACTAGCGGGGGGACACCACACGAAAGCTCCTACAATGAGCAGTTCTTC | CAIIGTSGGTPHESSYNEQFF
TRBJ1-6 | NA | NA | TRBV4-1 | TGCGCCAGCAGCCAAGTAGACCCGCATTCACCCCTCCACTTT | CASSQVDPHSPLHF
TRBJ1-2 | NA | NA | TRBV21-1 | TGTGCCAGCAGCATCCCCAGGCACCCCCGTGGCTACACCTTC | CASSIPRHPRGYTF
TRBJ2-7 | NA | NA | TRBV7-9 | TGTGCCAGCAGCTTGACAGCCTACGAGCAGTACTTC | CASSLTAYEQYF
TRBJ2-7 | TRBD2 | NA | TRBV5-5 | TGTGCCAGCAGCTTGTCAGGCGGGGGGGCCTACGAGCAGTACTTC | CASSLSGGGAYEQYF
TRBJ1-2 | NA | few | TRBV10-1 | TGCGCCAGCAGTGGTCAGGGGAGCTATGGCTACACCTTC | CASSGQGSYGYTF
TRBJ2-7 | TRBD2 | once | TRBV20-1 | TGCAGTGCCCGGGGGGGGCTAGCGGGGGGAGCCTACGAGCAGTACTTC | CSARGGLAGGAYEQYF
TRBJ2-3 | TRBD2 | NA | TRBV20-1 | TGCAGTGCTAGTTCCGGGGGGGCAGGGGATACGCAGTATTTT | CSASSGGAGDTQYF
TRBJ2-3 | TRBD2 | few | TRBV7-9 | TGTGCCAGCAGCTTATTAGTTACTAGCGGAAACACAGATACGCAGTATTTT | CASSLLVTSGNTDTQYF
TRBJ1-6 | TRBD1 | few | TRBV30 | TGTGCCTGGAGTGGGGCCCACAGGGGGCGCAGGTATAATTCACCCCTCCACTTT | CAWSGAHRGRRYNSPLHF
TRBJ2-5 | TRBD2 | NA | TRBV29-1 | TGCAGCGTTTTGCCACTAGGACTAGCGGGGGGCCAAGAGACCCAGTACTTC | CSVLPLGLAGGQETQYF
TRBJ2-7 | TRBD2 | NA | TRBV6-5 | TGTGCCAGCAGTTACTTCATAGCGGGGGGCCGTTCCTACGAGCAGTACTTC | CASSYFIAGGRSYEQYF
TRBJ2-5 | TRBD1 | few | TRBV10-1 | TGCGCCAGCAGTCCACCGGGACAGGGTATAGAGACCCAGTACTTC | CASSPPGQGIETQYF
TRBJ1-2 | NA | medium-sized | TRBV12-3/TRBV12-4 | TGTGCCAGCAGCCAACCTCCCTATGGCTACACCTTC | CASSQPPYGYTF
TRBJ1-3 | NA | NA | TRBV6-1 | TGTGCCAGCCGGGCGTCTGGAAACACCATATATTTT | CASRASGNTIYF
TRBJ2-5 | TRBD1 | few | TRBV2 | TGTGCCAGCAGGGCCCCGGGACAGGGAGTGGGGGAGACCCAGTACTTC | CASRAPGQGVGETQYF
TRBJ1-4 | TRBD1 | NA | TRBV7-9 | TGTGCCAGCAGCGTACGACAGGGCAGAAAACTGTTTTTT | CASSVRQGRKLFF
TRBJ2-5 | TRBD2 | NA | TRBV20-1 | TGCAGTGCTCGACTAGCGGGGGCTGGGACGACCCAGTACTTC | CSARLAGAGTTQYF
TRBJ1-6 | NA | few | TRBV20-1 | TGCAGTGCTAGAGATCTTGGAGGCTCCTATAATTCACCCCTCCACTTT | CSARDLGGSYNSPLHF
TRBJ2-2 | TRBD2 | few | TRBV7-9 | TGTGCCAGCGGACCCCCCGGGGGGGAGAACACCGGGGAGCTGTTTTTT | CASGPPGGENTGELFF
TRBJ1-2 | NA | NA | TRBV7-2 | TGTGCCAGCAGCTTTTCCGCGGGGGTTGATGGCTACACCTTC | CASSFSAGVDGYTF
TRBJ2-7 | TRBD1 | NA | TRBV6-4 | TGTGCCAGCAGTGACAGCGCTTGGACAGGGGTCTACGAGCAGTACTTC | CASSDSAWTGVYEQYF
TRBJ2-1 | NA | NA | TRBV20-1 | TGCAGTGCTACAGGCGAGAATGAGCAGTTCTTC | CSATGENEQFF
TRBJ1-1 | NA | few | TRBV2 | TGTGCCAGCCTCGTGGGACTCGACAACACTGAAGCTTTCTTT | CASLVGLDNTEAFF
TRBJ1-3 | TRBD1 | few | TRBV24-1 | TGTGCCACCCGGGACAGGGGCTCTGGAAACACCATATATTTT | CATRDRGSGNTIYF
TRBJ1-6 | NA | few | TRBV7-8 | TGTGCCAGCAGCTTAGCCAGGGGTCAGAATTCACCCCTCCACTTT | CASSLARGQNSPLHF
TRBJ2-3 | NA | NA | TRBV20-1 | TGCAGTGCTAGAGATATGGGGCTTGGAGGGGCTGGAGATACGCAGTATTTT | CSARDMGLGGAGDTQYF
TRBJ2-5 | NA | NA | TRBV19 | TGTGCCAGTAGTACCTACCAAGAGACCCAGTACTTC | CASSTYQETQYF
TRBJ1-1 | NA | few | TRBV19 | TGTGCCAGTACCACCTCCTTTAGGTCGAACACTGAAGCTTTCTTT | CASTTSFRSNTEAFF
TRBJ2-5 | NA | NA | TRBV5-4 | TGTGCCAGCAGCTTAGCTAGGCAAGAGACCCAGTACTTC | CASSLARQETQYF
TRBJ2-3 | NA | NA | TRBV6-5 | TGTGCCAGCAGTTACTTCCGGGACACAGATACGCAGTATTTT | CASSYFRDTDTQYF
TRBJ1-5 | TRBD1 | few | TRBV6-1 | TGTGCCAGCAGTGGGGACAGAATCAATCAGCCCCAGCATTTT | CASSGDRINQPQHF
TRBJ1-5 | NA | NA | TRBV30 | TGTGCCAGCAGACGACAGGAAGGTTCAGGCAGCAGTCAGCCCCAGCATTTT | CASRRQEGSGSSQPQHF
TRBJ2-7 | NA | NA | TRBV19 | TGTGCCAGTAGTATAAACAGGGCATACGAGCAGTACTTC | CASSINRAYEQYF
TRBJ2-3 | NA | NA | TRBV5-1 | TGCGCCAGCAGCTTGGAACCCGCAGATACGCAGTATTTT | CASSLEPADTQYF
TRBJ2-3 | TRBD2 | few | TRBV19 | TGTGCCAGTAGTCCCCGGGGGGGGGCAGAGGATACGCAGTATTTT | CASSPRGGAEDTQYF
TRBJ2-5 | NA | NA | TRBV19 | TGTGCCAGTAGTAGAAGGCTACCCCAAGAGACCCAGTACTTC | CASSRRLPQETQYF
TRBJ2-7 | TRBD1 | NA | TRBV6-1 | TGTGCCAGCAGTCCACCGGGACAGAATTCCTACGAGCAGTACTTC | CASSPPGQNSYEQYF
TRBJ1-2 | NA | few | TRBV25-1 | TGTGCCAGCAGCGTTGGGGGAGTCTATGGCTACACCTTC | CASSVGGVYGYTF